Listed below are T cell receptor beta chains from one sample, sequenced in a study of T cells in Graves' hyperthyroidism and ophthalmopathy. TCRdb re-called the multiplex PCR reads with MiXCR, one entry per CDR3 protein. This table has around 200,000 distinct CDR3 sequences, about a sixth appearing once. Sample: blood. The receptor set was obtained from a woman aged 45-60 years with Graves' hyperthyroidism. The CDR3 runs from the conserved cysteine through the conserved F or W. D genes are given only for firm matches. Size values are once, few and many counts, or a class for expanded clones, and some rows have none.

TRBV6-5	.	TRBJ1-5	many	TGTGCCAGCAGTTACTTCGACAATAGCAATCAGCCCCAGCATTTT	CASSYFDNSNQPQHF
TRBV9	.	TRBJ2-7	.	TGTGCCAGCAGCACTACCCCCTACGAGCAGTACTTC	CASSTTPYEQYF
TRBV20-1	.	TRBJ1-5	.	TGCAGTGCTAGCCGACAGGAGCTATTCCCCCAGCATTTT	CSASRQELFPQHF
TRBV11-2	.	TRBJ2-7	.	.	CASSFGPGVTYEQYF
TRBV7-9	TRBD2	TRBJ2-5	many	TGTGCCAGCAGCAAAGCGGGGGAGACCCAGTACTTC	CASSKAGETQYF
TRBV28	.	TRBJ2-7	many	TGTGCCAGCAGTTTCGCAGGGGGGATCGAGCAGTACTTC	CASSFAGGIEQYF
TRBV12-3/TRBV12-4	TRBD1	TRBJ1-6	many	TGTGCCAGCAGCCCTGGGACAGGAGGTTCACCCCTCCACTTT	CASSPGTGGSPLHF
TRBV7-2	.	TRBJ2-3	few	TGTGCCAGCAGCCTCAGGACTAGCACAGATACGCAGTATTTT	CASSLRTSTDTQYF
TRBV28	TRBD1	TRBJ1-4	.	TGTGCCAGTACAGGGGGTAATGAAAAACTGTTTTTT	CASTGGNEKLFF
TRBV7-2	TRBD2	TRBJ2-4	.	TGTGCCAGCAGCCCGGCCCGACGGCGGGAGACAGTACAGTACTTC	CASSPARRRETVQYF
TRBV4-2	.	TRBJ2-7	few	TGTGCCAGCAGCCAAGAGGCAGTCTACGAGCAGTACTTC	CASSQEAVYEQYF
TRBV12-3/TRBV12-4	.	TRBJ2-3	many	TGTGCCAGCAGTTTAATTGGCAGCAGGGGCACAGATACGCAGTATTTT	CASSLIGSRGTDTQYF
TRBV7-2	TRBD2	TRBJ2-4	.	TGTGCCAGCAGCTTAGAACTAGCGTCCAACATTCAGTACTTC	CASSLELASNIQYF
TRBV5-5	TRBD1	TRBJ1-1	many	TGTGCCAGCAGATATTCGGACAGGGCTGAAGTTGAAGCTTTCTTT	CASRYSDRAEVEAFF
TRBV7-9	TRBD1	TRBJ1-4	.	TGTGCCAGCAGCTTAGGCTTCTCCGACAGGGGGGCCGTTAATGAAAAACTGTTTTTT	CASSLGFSDRGAVNEKLFF
TRBV5-1	.	TRBJ1-1	many	TGCGCCAGCAGCTTGCACCCCACGAACACTGAAGCTTTCTTT	CASSLHPTNTEAFF
TRBV2	.	TRBJ1-4	many	TGTGCCAGCAGTGGCGGGGACCAGGAAAAACTGTTTTTT	CASSGGDQEKLFF
TRBV20-1	.	TRBJ2-3	many	TGCAGTGCTAGAGATCCCCACACAGATACGCAGTATTTT	CSARDPHTDTQYF
TRBV29-1	.	TRBJ1-3	few	TGCAGCGTTGAGGGCATCTCAAGTGGAAACACCATATATTTT	CSVEGISSGNTIYF
TRBV20-1	.	TRBJ1-3	few	TGCAGTGCTAGAACCCGGTCGTTTGGGAGTGGAAACACCATATATTTT	CSARTRSFGSGNTIYF
TRBV7-2	.	TRBJ1-2	.	TGTGCCAGCAGCTTAGACAGTGGGTTTTATGGCTACACCTTC	CASSLDSGFYGYTF
TRBV7-9	.	TRBJ1-2	few	TGTGCCAGCAGCTTAGCGGTCCAGTCTAACTATGGCTACACCTTC	CASSLAVQSNYGYTF
TRBV3-1	.	TRBJ2-1	few	TGTGCCAGCAGCCCAGACCCGGGTGAGCAGTTCTTC	CASSPDPGEQFF
TRBV28	TRBD1	TRBJ2-7	many	TGTGCCAGCAGTCCTGGCCACAGGGGGTACTACGAGCAGTACTTC	CASSPGHRGYYEQYF
TRBV6-1	TRBD1	TRBJ2-1	many	TGTGCCAGCAGTTACTGGGACAGAAACAATGAGCAGTTCTTC	CASSYWDRNNEQFF
TRBV20-1	TRBD2	TRBJ2-1	.	TGCAGTGCTGGCCTAGCGGAAGCTCGCTCCTACAATGAGCAGTTCTTC	CSAGLAEARSYNEQFF
TRBV20-1	TRBD2	TRBJ2-5	many	TGCAGTGCTAGAGATCTTACTAGCGGAGAGACCCAGTACTTC	CSARDLTSGETQYF
TRBV12-3/TRBV12-4	TRBD2	TRBJ2-1	many	TGTGCCAGCAGTAATAGGGAGGGTGGCGATGAGCAGTTCTTC	CASSNREGGDEQFF
TRBV12-3/TRBV12-4	.	TRBJ1-2	many	TGTGCCAGCAGTTCACAGCATAACTATGGCTACACCTTC	CASSSQHNYGYTF
TRBV20-1	.	TRBJ1-2	many	TGCAGTGCTAGAGATATGGGTCCTGGCTACACCTTC	CSARDMGPGYTF
TRBV7-9	TRBD1	TRBJ1-2	many	TGTGCCAGCATGCAGAGTGGGACAGTCTATGGCTACACCTTC	CASMQSGTVYGYTF
TRBV4-1	.	TRBJ1-6	few	TGCGCCAGCAGCCAAGAGAGTGCGGCAGGGTATTCACCCCTCCACTTT	CASSQESAAGYSPLHF
TRBV28	.	TRBJ2-2	many	TGTGCCAGCAGTACCCGACAGAACACCGGGGAGCTGTTTTTT	CASSTRQNTGELFF
TRBV3-1	.	TRBJ1-5	.	TGTGCCAGCAGCCAAGATCGCGGGCCCCAGCATTTT	CASSQDRGPQHF
TRBV28	TRBD1	TRBJ1-6	many	TGTGCCATCAGGGGGCAGGGAATGGTTTCACCCCTCCACTTT	CAIRGQGMVSPLHF
TRBV5-5	.	TRBJ2-7	.	TGTGCCAGCAGCTTGAGGGCCTCAGGCTCCTACGAGCAGTACTTC	CASSLRASGSYEQYF
TRBV7-3	.	TRBJ2-2	many	TGTGCCAGCAGCTTAACTTTCGGCAGTGGAACCGGGGAGCTGTTTTTT	CASSLTFGSGTGELFF
TRBV24-1	.	TRBJ2-3	many	TGTGCCACCAGTCCCAGGGTCAACACCGGAGATACGCAGTATTTT	CATSPRVNTGDTQYF